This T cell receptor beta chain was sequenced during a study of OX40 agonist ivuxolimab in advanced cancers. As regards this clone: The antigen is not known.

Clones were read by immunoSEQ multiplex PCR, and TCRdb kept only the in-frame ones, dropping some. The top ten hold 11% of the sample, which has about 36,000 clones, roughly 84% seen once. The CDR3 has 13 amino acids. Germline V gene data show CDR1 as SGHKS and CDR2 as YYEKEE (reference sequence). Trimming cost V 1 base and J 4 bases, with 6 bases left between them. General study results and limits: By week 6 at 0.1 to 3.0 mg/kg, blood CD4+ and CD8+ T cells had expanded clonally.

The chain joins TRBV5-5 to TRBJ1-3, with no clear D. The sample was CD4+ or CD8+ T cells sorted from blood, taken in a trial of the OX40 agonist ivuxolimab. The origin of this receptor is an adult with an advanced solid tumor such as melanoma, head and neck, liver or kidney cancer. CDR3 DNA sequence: TGTGCCAGCAGCTTGTTGGCCGGAAACACCATATATTTT. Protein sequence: CASSLLAGNTIYF.